The following is a TCR beta chain sequence with its context. Specified time point: blood 2 weeks post-SBRT. Indicated treatment: 15 Gy SBRT to primary tumor, nephrectomy 4 weeks later. This renal cell carcinoma was of the clear cell type. The data originate from a study of radiation and T cells in renal cell carcinoma. Sequencing was performed with immunoSEQ multiplex PCR; in TCRdb, only in-frame clones are kept and a portion is missing. Among 100,000 to 150,000 clones, more than 75% were seen once, and the ten largest hold 4.5% to 7.5%. CDR3 length equals 15 residues. Trimming removed 4 bases from V and 4 bases from J; junction bases left unmatched: 8. CDR1 is MNHEY and CDR2 is SMNVEV in the germline V gene (reference sequence).

The V call is TRBV27, the J call TRBJ1-1, with TRBD1 identical over 8 bases. The receptor was derived from a woman aged 70-85 years with renal cell carcinoma. The specimen comprised blood, sampled from a patient whose treatment included radiotherapy and nephrectomy. This chain's CDR3 is CASSSSDRVGTEAFF. The CDR3 DNA reads TGTGCCAGCAGTTCCTCGGACAGGGTGGGCACTGAAGCTTTCTTT.